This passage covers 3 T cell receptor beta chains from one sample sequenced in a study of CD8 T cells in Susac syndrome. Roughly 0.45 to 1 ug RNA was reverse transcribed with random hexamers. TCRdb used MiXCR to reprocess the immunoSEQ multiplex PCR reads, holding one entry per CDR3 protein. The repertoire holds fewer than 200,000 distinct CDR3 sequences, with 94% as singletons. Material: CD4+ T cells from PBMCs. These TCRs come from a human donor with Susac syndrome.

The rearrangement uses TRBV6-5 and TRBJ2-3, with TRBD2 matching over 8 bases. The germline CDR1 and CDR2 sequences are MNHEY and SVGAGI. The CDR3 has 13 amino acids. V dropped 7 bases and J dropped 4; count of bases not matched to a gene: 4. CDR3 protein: CASKFGGADTQYF. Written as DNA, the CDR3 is TGTGCCAGCAAATTCGGGGGGGCAGATACGCAGTATTTT.

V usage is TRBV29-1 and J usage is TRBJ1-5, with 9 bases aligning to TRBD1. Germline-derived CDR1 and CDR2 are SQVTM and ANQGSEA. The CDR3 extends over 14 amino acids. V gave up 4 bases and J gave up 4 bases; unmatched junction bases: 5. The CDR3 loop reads CSVGVGQGNQPQHF. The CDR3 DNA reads TGCAGCGTTGGAGTAGGACAGGGGAATCAGCCCCAGCATTTT.

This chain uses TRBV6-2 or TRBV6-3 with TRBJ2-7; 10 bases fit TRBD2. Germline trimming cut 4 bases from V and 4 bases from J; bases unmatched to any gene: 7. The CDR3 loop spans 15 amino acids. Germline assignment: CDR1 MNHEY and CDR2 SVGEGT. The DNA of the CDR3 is TGTGCCAGCAGTTCCGGTAGCGGGGGGTTGTACGAGCAGTACTTC. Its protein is CASSSGSGGLYEQYF.